This TCR beta chain appears in the sequencing data of a study of shared clonotypes between healthy human individuals. The V end was cut by 2 bases, the J end by 8 bases, with 10 bases between. From germline, CDR1 is SGHVS and CDR2 FQNEAQ. The CDR3 contains 13 residues. Study processing details: Filtering was not the same, since immunoSEQ gave junction-only sequences without quality scores. Sequencing used immunoSEQ multiplex PCR; TCRdb keeps in-frame clones, though not all of them. That table supplies the V and J calls and clone size; D and trimming were determined from the DNA. The sample gives more than 500,000 clones, 95% of which show up once; 0.095% to 0.14% is in the top ten. Naive CD8 cells, CD45RO-negative and positively selected for CCR7, excluded terminally differentiated effector memory CD45RA+ cells.

The chain uses TRBV7-8 and TRBJ2-4; a weak D match, TRBD1 (6 bases). The sample comprised naive CD8+ T cells sorted from blood. The receptor was derived from a woman aged 25-40 years in good health. This CDR3 reads CASSLHRVDIQYF. For the CDR3, the DNA is TGTGCCAGCAGCTTACACAGGGTGGACATTCAGTACTTC.